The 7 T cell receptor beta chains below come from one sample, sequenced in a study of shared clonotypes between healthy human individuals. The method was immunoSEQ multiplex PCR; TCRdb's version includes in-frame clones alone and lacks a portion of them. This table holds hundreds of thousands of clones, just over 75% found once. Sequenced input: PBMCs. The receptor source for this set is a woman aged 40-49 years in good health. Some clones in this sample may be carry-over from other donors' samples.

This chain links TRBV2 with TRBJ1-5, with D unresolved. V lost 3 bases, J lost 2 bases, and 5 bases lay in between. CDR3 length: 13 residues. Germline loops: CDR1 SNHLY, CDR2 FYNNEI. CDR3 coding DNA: TGTGCCAGCAGTGAGGAGGGCAATCAGCCCCAGCATTTT. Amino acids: CASSEEGNQPQHF.

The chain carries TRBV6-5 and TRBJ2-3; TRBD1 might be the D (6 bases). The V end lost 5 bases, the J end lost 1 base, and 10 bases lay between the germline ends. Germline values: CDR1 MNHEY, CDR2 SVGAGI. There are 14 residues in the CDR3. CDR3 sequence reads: CASSQAGGTDTQYF. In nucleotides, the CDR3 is TGTGCCAGCAGTCAAGCAGGGGGCACAGATACGCAGTATTTT.

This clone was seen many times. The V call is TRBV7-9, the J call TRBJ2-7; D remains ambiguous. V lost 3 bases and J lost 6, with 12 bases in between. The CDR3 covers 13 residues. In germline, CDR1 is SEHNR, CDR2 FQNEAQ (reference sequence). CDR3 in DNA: TGTGCCAGCAGCTTTGGCCCAACCGGCGAGCAGTACTTC. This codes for CASSFGPTGEQYF. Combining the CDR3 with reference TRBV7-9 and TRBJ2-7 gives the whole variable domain DTGVSQNPRHKITKRGQNVTFRCDPISEHNRLYWYRQTLGQGPEFLTYFQNEAQLEKSRLLSDRFSAERPKGSFSTLEIQRTEQGDSAMYLCASSFGPTGEQYFGPGTRLTVT.

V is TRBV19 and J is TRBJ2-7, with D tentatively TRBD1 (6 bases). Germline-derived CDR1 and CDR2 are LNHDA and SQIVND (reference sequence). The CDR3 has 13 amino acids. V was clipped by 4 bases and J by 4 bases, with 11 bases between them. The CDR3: CASSSRGPYEQYF. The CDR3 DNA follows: TGTGCCAGTAGTAGCAGGGGTCCTTACGAGCAGTACTTC.

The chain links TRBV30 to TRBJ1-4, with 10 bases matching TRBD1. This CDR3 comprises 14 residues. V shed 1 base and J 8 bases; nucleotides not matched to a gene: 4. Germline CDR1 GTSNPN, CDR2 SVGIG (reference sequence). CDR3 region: CAWSGDRGYEKLFF. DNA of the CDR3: TGTGCCTGGAGTGGGGACAGGGGATACGAAAAACTGTTTTTT.

The CDR3 is CASSATGGYQPQHF. The CDR3 DNA is TGTGCCAGCAGCGCAACAGGGGGTTATCAGCCCCAGCATTTT. The gene calls are TRBV11-3 and TRBJ1-5; 8 nucleotides line up with TRBD1. CDR3 length equals 14 residues. The V gene end was trimmed by 5 bases and the J gene end by 5 bases; junction bases not matched to a gene: 5. CDR1 SGHNT and CDR2 YENEEA come from the germline V gene.

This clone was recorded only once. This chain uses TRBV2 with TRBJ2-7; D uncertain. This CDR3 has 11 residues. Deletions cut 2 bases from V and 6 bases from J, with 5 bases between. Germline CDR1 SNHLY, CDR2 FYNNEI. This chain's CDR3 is CASSESPEQYF. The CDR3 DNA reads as TGTGCCAGCAGTGAATCCCCCGAGCAGTACTTC.